This TCR beta chain comes out of a study of technical replicates of blood from several donors. Clones were read by immunoSEQ multiplex PCR, and TCRdb kept only the in-frame ones, dropping some. Here the sample spans some 60,000 clones, 85% to 95% being singletons. The V and J ends lost 8 bases and 7 bases, in that order; junction bases with no gene match: 10. Looked up from germline, CDR1 is SNHLY and CDR2 is FYNNEI. The CDR3 consists of 15 residues. Sequenced: PBMCs. The sequence came from a human donor in good health. Some clones in this sample may be carry-over from other donors' samples. The chain uses TRBV2 and TRBJ2-7; 14 bases line up with TRBD2. CDR3 amino acids: CASGETSGGAGEQYF. The CDR3 nucleotides read TGTGCCAGCGGGGAGACTAGCGGGGGGGCAGGGGAGCAGTACTTC. Filled out from reference TRBV2 and TRBJ2-7, the complete variable domain reads EPEVTQTPSHQVTQMGQEVILRCVPISNHLYFYWYRQILGQKVEFLVSFYNNEISEKSEIFDDQFSVERPDGSNFTLKIRSTKLEDSAMYFCASGETSGGAGEQYFGPGTRLTVT.